This entry features one TCR beta chain sequence. Its antigen target is currently unknown. No much larger clonotype is one base removed from it; base qualities were not supplied. The data were obtained in a study of cytomegalovirus exposure and HLA in healthy donors (dated by TCRdb to about 2017). As for the study more broadly: In an earlier analysis of 450 to 750 of the donors, about 260 Gb of sequence data and some 100 million unique TCR beta sequences from 150 million to 200 million T cells were reported. A few DR-DQ haplotypes were treated as single units for association and clustering because of strong linkage in the cohort. An earlier analysis of about 600 of the donors used high-throughput TCR beta sequencing to judge whether each TCR beta V gene segment behaved as functional or pseudogenic. All discovery cohort repertoires had been generated using a single sequencing platform. An early release covering roughly 640 HLA-typed donors comprised roughly 300 gigabases of sequencing data and around 80 million unique TCR sequences. Rather than using new phenotypic data, the later analysis identified candidate immune exposures from TCR beta sequences and from how often those sequences occurred across donors. A later analysis re-examined previously published TCR beta repertoires from over 500 donors and added high-resolution HLA genotyping to investigate patterns of TCR occurrence. The study aimed to test whether cataloging public T cell receptors could reveal signatures of past pathogen exposure. The number of donors typed differed by locus, with 629-630 for A, B, C, DRB1 and DQB1, 522 for DQA1, 606 for DPA1, and around 450 for DPB1. Alongside the repertoire data, information on donor age, sex, ethnicity and CMV serostatus was compiled. High-throughput TCR immunosequencing, statistical association of individual TCRs with disease status, and machine learning were combined to predict cytomegalovirus infection status. Along with the approximately 620-subject first cohort, a separate validation cohort of over 90 different subjects was used. In a later genetic analysis, genome-wide SNP genotypes for about three fifths of the 666 donors were used, and that subset was treated as a discovery cohort. Among over 350 genotyped donors of the cohort, an average of around 240,000 unique TCR beta nucleotide sequences were sequenced per donor, roughly 20% of them non-productive. Of the 350 to 450 genotyped donors, 80% to 90% were placed in the genetic ancestry cluster associated with self-reported Caucasian donors. Both class I and class II loci were covered by HLA typing, at four-digit resolution. The study used immunosequencing to profile the T cell repertoires of several hundred subjects and linked those repertoires to cytomegalovirus serostatus. Summary of the overall study and its limitations: While some public TCRs were present in many individuals, most TCR sequences turned up only very rarely across donors. Broadly in line with IMGT annotations, most TCR beta V segments showed up in productive rearrangements about 87% or about 30% of the time in an earlier analysis of around 600 of the donors. When HLA alleles, especially DR and DQ, strongly co-occurred, TCR associations were difficult to assign to individual alleles. The sequencing pipeline was judged likely to have produced a cluster of highly shared sequence variants as a technical artifact. A later analysis found that most CMV-associated TCR beta chains appeared HLA-restricted, with HLA associations seemingly driven largely by CMV exposure. In a later analysis, HLA-associated TCR beta chains were found to be more clonally expanded and to have lower generation probabilities than equally common non-associated chains. Some IMGT-functional V segments, including TRBV6-2 and TRBV6-3, could not be distinguished by the 87-base-pair reads and were therefore excluded. In the study, around 150 TCR beta chains were listed as associated with cytomegalovirus. According to a later genetic analysis, donors in an Asian-associated ancestry cluster had fewer N-insertions in productive TCRs than the approximately 710-donor mean. CMV serostatus was the only immune exposure information available for the cohort. In a later genetic analysis, a missense DCLRE1C variant was associated with V-gene and J-gene trimming of TCR beta chains, and the association was replicated in an independent cohort. Presence/absence analyses assumed roughly uniform sequencing depth across donors, an assumption that may not hold. Only TCR beta chains were sequenced in this cohort, and the absence of alpha or paired-chain data limited detectable features. In a later analysis, about 16,000 TCR beta sequences were associated with specific HLA alleles at a false discovery rate of 0.05. Cytomegalovirus status was reported to be diagnosed by the classifier with high specificity and sensitivity in both the original and validation cohorts. In vitro tests confirmed that a few of the cytomegalovirus-associated TCR beta chains recognize cytomegalovirus antigens. The authors suggested that the approach could potentially be extended to other disease states and immunological phenotypes. Linkage disequilibrium might explain the correlated functional status among segregating V segments, but an unknown experimental factor could not be excluded. Because counts were too low, seventeen rarely observed V segments, including chromosome 9 orphons, were left out of the earlier analysis of some 640 of the donors. In a later analysis, several top co-occurrence clusters were reported to appear linked to parvovirus B19, influenza, CMV and Epstein-Barr virus. A later analysis found that TCR association rates varied across HLA loci, with DRB1 alleles showing the most associated TCRs and HLA-C alleles the fewest. A further reported finding was that TCR beta sequences accurately predicted the HLA-A and HLA-B alleles for most subjects in the first cohort. HLA typing was unavailable for some donors at each locus, so association tests used only the typed subset.

In total, approximately 690 healthy bone marrow donors made up the cohort. At the time of sampling, every cohort member was nominally healthy, though immune exposures that went unrecorded were likely present. The donor was CMV seropositive and belonged to the group of more than 250 seropositive cohort members. Every donor gave a peripheral blood sample, and the peripheral blood mononuclear cells from that sample were used for TCR beta sequencing. Genomic DNA extraction from the blood cell samples was performed with the Qiagen DNeasy Blood Extraction Kit. Library creation used the immunoSEQ multiplex PCR assay. The multiplex PCR relied on a mix of 60 forward primers for TCR Vbeta segments and 13 reverse primers for TCR Jbeta segments. The CDR3 region of rearranged TCR beta genes was amplified from genomic DNA with a multiplex PCR assay. On the Illumina HiSeq System, the amplified TCR beta libraries were sequenced as 87-base-pair reads. The study's processing was this. A later analysis counted some 74 million unique TCR beta chains across the 600 to 850 repertoires, and around 9.9 million of these chains were shared by at least two donors. A nearest-neighbor algorithm error-corrected the raw reads and collapsed the reads into unique sequences, merging closely related sequences to remove PCR and sequencing errors. CDR3 sequences were aligned to IMGT reference sequences to assign V, D and J gene segments. For a sequence to be retained, a match of at least six nucleotides was required to both a V gene segment and a J gene segment. Rearrangements were classified as productive when the CDR3 lacked stop codons and remained in frame with V and J, and all other rearrangements were classified as non-productive. CDR3 was defined by IMGT convention, running from the second conserved V-encoded cysteine to the conserved J-encoded phenylalanine. In an earlier analysis of 500 to 650 of the donors, sequences lacking an unambiguous match to a single V gene segment were excluded. An earlier analysis of 500 to 700 of the donors classified V segments as functional when productive rearrangements were above 56.7% and as segregating when the standard deviation between donors was above 5%. A statistical classification framework was developed to diagnose cytomegalovirus status using the catalog of TCR beta chain sequences. V and J gene assignment, in a later analysis, came from comparing TCR nucleotide sequences with IMGT/GENE-DB human TR gene sequences. Using the TCRdist pipeline, a later analysis assigned CDR3 sequences along with most-parsimonious VDJ recombination scenarios. In a later analysis, every TCR beta chain was defined by the combination of its CDR3 amino acid sequence and its V-gene family, and reads without a unique V-gene family were dropped. A later analysis removed 600 or so highly shared, low-generation-probability nucleotide sequences to deal with suspected cross-contamination and a sequencing artifact. In a later analysis, a clonal expansion index was calculated for each public chain from normalized within-repertoire ranks of inferred template counts. Generation probabilities in a later analysis came from a VDJ recombination model fitted to out-of-frame rearrangements, and those results were checked against IGoR. A later analysis scored TCR-TCR, TCR-HLA and TCR-CMV co-occurrence with hypergeometric tests, applying a repertoire-size bias correction to TCR pairs. To estimate false discovery rates, a later analysis permuted the HLA or CMV assignments 20 times. In a later analysis, co-occurring TCRs were grouped with DBSCAN, and TCRdist sequence similarity was added when clustering was performed within HLA-allele-positive subsets. For co-occurrence clustering, repertoires with fewer than 30,000 or more than 120,000 public chains were excluded, along with roughly five repertoires with anomalous nucleotide sharing. TCRdb re-hosts the immuneACCESS table, in-frame sequences only. Its copies lack some clones; in the studies checked, an unresolved V gene accounts for under half of them, and the cause for the rest is not known. D and trimming were read from the DNA, whereas the V and J calls and clone size are those reported in that table. Within this sample are about 90,000 clones, with over 55% of them counted one time only. The ten largest clones capture about 22% of the sample.

The CDR3 spans 12 residues, from the cysteine through the phenylalanine. Only the CDR3 part of the read is kept: 36 bases, read in frame from the first base. V is reduced by 6 bases and J by 3 bases, leaving a spacing of 5 bases between them. CDR1 and CDR2 are drawn from the germline V gene: KGHSH, LQKENI. Sequenced sample: PBMCs. The receptor was isolated from a woman aged 50 to 60 in good health and CMV-seropositive. The chain joins TRBV18 to TRBJ2-2; TRBD2 is a weak D gene call, 5 bases matching. The nucleotide sequence reads TGTGCCAGCTCCGGGGACACCGGGGAGCTGTTTTTT. It is translated as CASSGDTGELFF.